Listed here are 10 T cell receptor beta chains from one sample, sequenced in a study of OX40 agonist ivuxolimab in advanced cancers. The method was immunoSEQ multiplex PCR; TCRdb's version includes in-frame clones alone and lacks a portion of them. Here the sample spans approximately 90,000 clones, nearly 90% being singletons. The sequences come from CD4+ or CD8+ T cells sorted from blood, collected in a trial of the OX40 agonist ivuxolimab. The receptor set was obtained from an adult with an advanced solid tumor such as melanoma, head and neck, liver or kidney cancer.

This clone has just one count. The chain employs TRBV19 and TRBJ1-6; D is perhaps TRBD1 (5 bases). From germline, CDR1 is LNHDA and CDR2 SQIVND (reference sequence). CDR3 length: 15 amino acids. The V gene lost 5 bases and the J gene lost 4 bases, with 12 bases spanning the gap. CDR3 residues: CASSPQGGYNSPLHF. Written as DNA, the CDR3 is TGTGCCAGTAGTCCCCAGGGAGGGTATAATTCACCCCTCCACTTT.

The chain couples TRBV6-4 to TRBJ2-3; perhaps TRBD2 as D (6 bases). V was trimmed by 4 bases and J by 6 bases, leaving 11 bases between them. The CDR3 is 13 amino acids. The germline V gene encodes CDR1 MRHNA and CDR2 SNTAGT. The CDR3: CASSAGLSDTQYF. CDR3 coding DNA: TGTGCCAGCAGTGCCGGACTATCTGATACGCAGTATTTT.

This clone was counted between two and nine times. The chain joins TRBV19 to TRBJ2-7; D is unresolved. From germline, CDR1 is LNHDA and CDR2 SQIVND (reference sequence). The CDR3 has 14 amino acids. V lost 5 bases, J lost 0 bases, and 11 bases lay in between. The CDR3: CASSSFDGSYEQYF. The CDR3 bases are TGTGCCAGTAGTTCCTTCGACGGCTCCTACGAGCAGTACTTC.

The chain is built from TRBV5-5 and TRBJ2-3; D ambiguous. This CDR3 is 11 amino acids long. Per the germline V gene, CDR1 is SGHKS and CDR2 is YYEKEE (reference sequence). Trimming shortened V by 4 bases and J by 3 bases, and 3 bases separated the two germline ends. This chain's CDR3 is CASSATDTQYF. The CDR3 DNA is TGTGCCAGCAGCGCAACAGATACGCAGTATTTT.

This clone was recorded once. The V and J genes are TRBV4-1 and TRBJ2-3; 7 bases agree with TRBD2. This CDR3 contains 17 residues. V dropped 1 base and J dropped 0; count of bases not matched to a gene: 7. In germline, CDR1 is MGHRA, CDR2 YSYEKL. This CDR3 is CASSQGLAYTSTDTQYF. In DNA, the CDR3 is TGCGCCAGCAGCCAAGGACTAGCCTACACTAGCACAGATACGCAGTATTTT.

The chain has TRBV7-2 and TRBJ1-4; D unclear. Trimming pared 0 bases from V and 2 bases from J, leaving 10 bases between. The germline V gene encodes CDR1 SGHTA and CDR2 FQGNSA. The CDR3 sequence is 16 residues long. Here the CDR3 reads CASSLASTKTNEKLFF. The CDR3 DNA follows: TGTGCCAGCAGCTTAGCATCGACTAAGACTAATGAAAAACTGTTTTTT.

The rearrangement joins TRBV5-1 to TRBJ2-3; D uncertain. The germline V gene has CDR1 SGHRS and CDR2 YFSETQ. Trimming cost V 0 bases and J 6 bases, with 8 bases left between them. The CDR3 loop spans 13 amino acids. DNA of the CDR3: TGCGCCAGCAGCTTGGATGTGGGGGATACGCAGTATTTT. Its translation is CASSLDVGDTQYF.

V is TRBV5-1 and J is TRBJ2-3, with D perhaps matching TRBD1 or TRBD2 (6 bases each). The V gene's germline CDR1 is SGHRS and CDR2 YFSETQ. The CDR3 totals 16 residues. V dropped 2 bases and J dropped 1 base, with 14 bases sitting between them. DNA of the CDR3: TGCGCCAGCAGCTTCCGATCGGGGGCTGGCACAGATACGCAGTATTTT. Amino acid sequence: CASSFRSGAGTDTQYF.

Note on this clone: The germline gene is not matched at one end of the junction; a read error may be the cause. DNA for the CDR3: TGTGCCAGCAGCTTAGGAGGGGTGAAGACTGAAGCTTTCTTT. Residues: CASSLGGVKTEAFF. The chain uses TRBV11-3 and TRBJ1-1; the D gene is possibly TRBD1 (5 bases). CDR1 is SGHNT, CDR2 YENEEA, per germline. CDR3 length: 14 residues.

The chain joins TRBV19 to TRBJ2-7; D possibly corresponds to TRBD1 (5 bases). CDR3 length: 15 residues. Germline-derived CDR1 and CDR2 are LNHDA and SQIVND (reference sequence). Trimming shortened V by 5 bases and J by 0 bases, and 14 bases separated the two germline ends. The CDR3 DNA reads as TGTGCCAGTAGTGCTAGAACAGGTAGCTCCTACGAGCAGTACTTC. Protein product: CASSARTGSSYEQYF.